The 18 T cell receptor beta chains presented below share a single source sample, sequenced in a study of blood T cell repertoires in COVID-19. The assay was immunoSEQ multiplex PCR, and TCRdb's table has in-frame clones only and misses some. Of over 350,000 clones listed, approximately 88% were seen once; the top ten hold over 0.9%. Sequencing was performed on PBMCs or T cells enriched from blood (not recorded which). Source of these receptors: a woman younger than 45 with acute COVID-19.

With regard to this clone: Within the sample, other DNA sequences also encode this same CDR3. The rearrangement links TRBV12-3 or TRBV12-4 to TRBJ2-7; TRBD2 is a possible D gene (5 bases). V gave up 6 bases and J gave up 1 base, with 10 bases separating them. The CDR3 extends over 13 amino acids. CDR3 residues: CASSGGSSYEQYF. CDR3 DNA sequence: TGTGCCAGCAGCGGAGGCAGTTCCTACGAGCAGTACTTC.

CDR3 sequence: CASSPRLAGDSSTDTQYF. CDR3 coding DNA: TGTGCCAGCAGCCCAAGACTAGCGGGGGACTCTAGCACAGATACGCAGTATTTT. The rearrangement uses TRBV5-6 and TRBJ2-3; 12 bases match TRBD2. CDR3 length: 18 residues. Germline V gives CDR1 SGHDT, CDR2 YYEEEE. With 4 bases clipped from V and 0 bases from J, the junction kept 9 bases outside the gene matches.

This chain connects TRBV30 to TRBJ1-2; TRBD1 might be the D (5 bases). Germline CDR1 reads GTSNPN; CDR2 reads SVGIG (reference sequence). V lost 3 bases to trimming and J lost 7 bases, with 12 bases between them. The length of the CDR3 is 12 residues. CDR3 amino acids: CAWSLGAAGYTF. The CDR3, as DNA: TGTGCCTGGAGCCTAGGGGCGGCTGGCTACACCTTC.

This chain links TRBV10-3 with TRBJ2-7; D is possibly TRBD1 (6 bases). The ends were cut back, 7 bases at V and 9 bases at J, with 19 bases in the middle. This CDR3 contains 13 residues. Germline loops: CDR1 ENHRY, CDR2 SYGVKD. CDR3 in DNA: TGTGCCATCAAGGGAGCAGGGGCGACGGTGCAGTACTTC. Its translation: CAIKGAGATVQYF.

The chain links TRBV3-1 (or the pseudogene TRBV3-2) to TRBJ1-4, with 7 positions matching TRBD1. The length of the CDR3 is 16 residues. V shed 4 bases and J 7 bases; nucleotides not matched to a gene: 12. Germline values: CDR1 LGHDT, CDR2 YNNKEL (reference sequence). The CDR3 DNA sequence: TGTGCCAGCAGCCCGGAGGGGGCCCTTTATAGTGAAAAACTGTTTTTT. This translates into CASSPEGALYSEKLFF.

CDR3 coding DNA: TGTGCCAGCAGCGTTTCAGGGTGGGATAATTCACCCCTCCACTTT. Protein sequence: CASSVSGWDNSPLHF. The rearrangement links TRBV9 to TRBJ1-6, with D possibly TRBD1 on 5 matching bases. The CDR3 is made up of 15 amino acids. The germline V gene encodes CDR1 SGDLS and CDR2 YYNGEE. V was trimmed by 2 bases and J by 5 bases, leaving 11 bases between them.

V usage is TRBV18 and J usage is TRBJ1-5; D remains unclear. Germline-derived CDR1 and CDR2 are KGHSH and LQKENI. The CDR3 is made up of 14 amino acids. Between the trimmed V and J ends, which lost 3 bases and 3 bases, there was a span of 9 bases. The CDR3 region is CASSPIRNNQPQHF. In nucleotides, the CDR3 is TGTGCCAGCTCACCTATCAGGAACAATCAGCCCCAGCATTTT.

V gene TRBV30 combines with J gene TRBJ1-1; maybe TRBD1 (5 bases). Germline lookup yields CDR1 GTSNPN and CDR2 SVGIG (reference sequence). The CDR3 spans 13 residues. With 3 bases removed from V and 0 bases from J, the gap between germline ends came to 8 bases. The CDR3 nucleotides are TGTGCCTGGAGGGAGGGGATGAACACTGAAGCTTTCTTT. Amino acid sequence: CAWREGMNTEAFF.

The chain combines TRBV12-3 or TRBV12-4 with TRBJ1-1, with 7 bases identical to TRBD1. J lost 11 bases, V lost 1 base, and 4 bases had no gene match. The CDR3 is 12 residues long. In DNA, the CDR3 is TGTGCCAGCAGTTTAGGGACAGGTCCTGCTTTCTTT. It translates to CASSLGTGPAFF.

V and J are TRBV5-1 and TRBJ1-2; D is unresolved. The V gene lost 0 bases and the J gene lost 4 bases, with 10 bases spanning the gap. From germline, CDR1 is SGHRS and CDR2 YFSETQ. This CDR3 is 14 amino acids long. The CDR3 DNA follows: TGCGCCAGCAGCTTGGAAGGTCACAGCTATGGCTACACCTTC. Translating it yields CASSLEGHSYGYTF.

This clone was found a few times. CDR3 loop: CASSPRAGLADTGELFF. The DNA for the CDR3 is TGTGCCAGCAGCCCCCGAGCGGGACTAGCGGACACCGGGGAGCTGTTTTTT. The chain carries TRBV9 and TRBJ2-2, with 11 bases matching TRBD2. The trim removed 4 bases at V and 3 bases at J, leaving 8 bases unmatched. The length of the CDR3 is 17 residues. The germline gives CDR1 SGDLS, CDR2 YYNGEE. Using reference TRBV9 and TRBJ2-2 for the parts outside the CDR3, the full variable domain is DSGVTQTPKHLITATGQRVTLRCSPRSGDLSVYWYQQSLDQGLQFLIQYYNGEERAKGNILERFSAQQFPDLHSELNLSSLELGDSALYFCASSPRAGLADTGELFFGEGSRLTVL.

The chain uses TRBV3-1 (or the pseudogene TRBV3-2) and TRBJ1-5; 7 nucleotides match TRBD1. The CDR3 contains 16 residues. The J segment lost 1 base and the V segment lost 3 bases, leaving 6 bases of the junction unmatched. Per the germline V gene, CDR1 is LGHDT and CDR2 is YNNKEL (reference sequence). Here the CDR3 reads CASSHGRGQSNQPQHF. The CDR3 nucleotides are TGTGCCAGCAGCCACGGTCGGGGACAGAGCAATCAGCCCCAGCATTTT.

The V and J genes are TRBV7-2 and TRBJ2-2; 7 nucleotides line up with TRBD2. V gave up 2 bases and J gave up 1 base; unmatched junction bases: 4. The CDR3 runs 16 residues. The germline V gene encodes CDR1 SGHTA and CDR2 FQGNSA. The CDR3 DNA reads TGTGCCAGCAGCTTAATAGGGACTATGAACACCGGGGAGCTGTTTTTT. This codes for CASSLIGTMNTGELFF.

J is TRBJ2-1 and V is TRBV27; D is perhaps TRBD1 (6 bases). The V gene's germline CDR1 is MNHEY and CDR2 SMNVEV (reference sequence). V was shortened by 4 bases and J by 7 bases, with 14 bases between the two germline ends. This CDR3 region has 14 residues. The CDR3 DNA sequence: TGTGCCAGCAGTTGGTACAGGGTGGGGAATGAGCAGTTCTTC. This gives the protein CASSWYRVGNEQFF.

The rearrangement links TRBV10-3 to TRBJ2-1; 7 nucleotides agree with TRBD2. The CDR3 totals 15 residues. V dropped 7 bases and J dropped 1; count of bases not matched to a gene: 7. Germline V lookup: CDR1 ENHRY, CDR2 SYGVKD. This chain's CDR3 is CAIIGGGVSYNEQFF. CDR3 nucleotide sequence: TGTGCCATCATTGGCGGGGGTGTGTCCTACAATGAGCAGTTCTTC.

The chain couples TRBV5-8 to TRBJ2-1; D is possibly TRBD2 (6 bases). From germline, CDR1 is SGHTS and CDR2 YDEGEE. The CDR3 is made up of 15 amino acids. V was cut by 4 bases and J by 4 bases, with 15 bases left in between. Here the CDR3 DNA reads TGTGCCAGCAGCCAGGAGGGGATGGGTTACAATGAGCAGTTCTTC. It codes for CASSQEGMGYNEQFF.

The CDR3: CASSVGQGSDTEAFF. In nucleotides, the CDR3 is TGCGCCAGCAGCGTGGGACAGGGGTCGGACACTGAAGCTTTCTTT. The chain carries TRBV5-1 and TRBJ1-1, with 10 nucleotides matching TRBD1. Germline CDR1 SGHRS, CDR2 YFSETQ. The CDR3 runs 15 residues. The V and J ends lost 4 bases and 3 bases, in that order; junction bases with no gene match: 6.

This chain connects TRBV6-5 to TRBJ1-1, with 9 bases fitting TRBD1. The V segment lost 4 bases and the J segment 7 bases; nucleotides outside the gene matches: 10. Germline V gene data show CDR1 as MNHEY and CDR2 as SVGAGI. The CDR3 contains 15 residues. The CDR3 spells CASSWDTGGSDEAFF. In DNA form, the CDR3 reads TGTGCCAGCAGTTGGGATACAGGGGGCTCTGATGAAGCTTTCTTT.